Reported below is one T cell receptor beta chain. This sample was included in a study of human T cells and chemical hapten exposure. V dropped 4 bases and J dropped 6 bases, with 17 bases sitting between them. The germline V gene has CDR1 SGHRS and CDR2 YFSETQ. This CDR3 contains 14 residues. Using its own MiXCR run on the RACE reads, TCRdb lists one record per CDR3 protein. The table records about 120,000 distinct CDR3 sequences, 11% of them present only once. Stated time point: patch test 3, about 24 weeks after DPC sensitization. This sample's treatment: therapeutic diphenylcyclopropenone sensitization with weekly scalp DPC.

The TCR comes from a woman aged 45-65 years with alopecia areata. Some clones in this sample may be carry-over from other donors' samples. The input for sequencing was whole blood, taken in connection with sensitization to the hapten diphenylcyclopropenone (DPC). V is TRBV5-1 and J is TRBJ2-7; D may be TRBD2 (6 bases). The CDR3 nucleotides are TGCGCCAGCAGCCCTGACGCCTCGGGGGTCGAGCAGTACTTC. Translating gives CASSPDASGVEQYF. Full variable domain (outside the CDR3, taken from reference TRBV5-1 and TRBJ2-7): KAGVTQTPRYLIKTRGQQVTLSCSPISGHRSVSWYQQTPGQGLQFLFEYFSETQRNKGNFPGRFSGRQFSNSRSEMNVSTLELGDSALYLCASSPDASGVEQYFGPGTRLTVT.